The 14 T cell receptor beta chains listed next were all sequenced from one sample in a study of CD8 T cells in Susac syndrome. cDNA came from approximately 0.5 to 1 ug RNA primed by random hexamers. A single record per CDR3 protein comes from TCRdb applying MiXCR to the immunoSEQ multiplex PCR reads. The table lists approximately 130,000 distinct CDR3 sequences, more than 75% of them singletons. Sequencing was performed on CD8+ T cells from PBMCs. The receptors derive from a human donor with multiple sclerosis.

CDR3 sequence (DNA): TGTGCCAGCAGCATCAGGGGAAGAGCTAATGAAAAACTGTTTTTT. This encodes CASSIRGRANEKLFF. The chain combines TRBV13 with TRBJ1-4; tentatively, D is TRBD1 (6 bases). Germline-derived CDR1 and CDR2 are PRHDT and FYEKMQ (reference sequence). With 5 bases removed from V and 3 bases from J, the gap between germline ends came to 13 bases. The CDR3 extends over 15 amino acids.

The sample holds one count of this clonotype. The chain recombines TRBV29-1 with TRBJ1-1; 8 bases are shared with TRBD1. The CDR3 runs 13 residues. CDR1 SQVTM and CDR2 ANQGSEA come from the germline V gene. V dropped 5 bases and J dropped 3; count of bases not matched to a gene: 5. The CDR3 DNA sequence: TGCAGCGTTCCCGGGACAGGAGACACTGAAGCTTTCTTT. Protein product: CSVPGTGDTEAFF.

The genes are TRBV6-5 and TRBJ2-2; D gene uncertain. With 6 bases removed from V and 7 bases from J, the gap between germline ends came to 9 bases. Germline assignment: CDR1 MNHEY and CDR2 SVGAGI. This CDR3 region has 12 residues. CDR3 DNA sequence: TGTGCCAGCAGCCCCACCGGCGGGGAGCTGTTTTTT. Translating it yields CASSPTGGELFF.

This chain connects TRBV7-9 to TRBJ2-7; 10 bases match TRBD2. In germline, CDR1 is SEHNR, CDR2 FQNEAQ (reference sequence). With V trimmed by 4 bases and J by 7 bases, 16 bases remained unmatched. The CDR3 is 17 residues long. CDR3 in amino acids: CASSSRQVSSGRWEQYF. CDR3 coding DNA: TGTGCCAGCAGCTCCCGCCAAGTATCTAGCGGGAGATGGGAGCAGTACTTC.

This CDR3 is CASSQDSREGYTF. CDR3 coding DNA: TGTGCCAGCAGCCAAGACTCAAGGGAAGGCTACACCTTC. The chain has TRBV3-1 and TRBJ1-2; D gene uncertain. V dropped 0 bases and J dropped 8 bases, with 10 bases sitting between them. The germline gives CDR1 LGHDT, CDR2 YNNKEL (reference sequence). The CDR3 sequence is 13 residues long.

V gene TRBV27 combines with J gene TRBJ2-1, with D possibly TRBD1 on 5 matching bases. Germline CDR1 is MNHEY and CDR2 is SMNVEV (reference sequence). V lost 8 bases and J lost 6, with 8 bases in between. The CDR3 sequence is 11 residues long. CDR3 sequence reads: CASGQGNEQFF. In nucleotides, the CDR3 is TGTGCCAGCGGCCAGGGCAATGAGCAGTTCTTC.

The V call is TRBV20-1, the J call TRBJ2-2; TRBD1 is a possible D gene (5 bases). V was shortened by 0 bases and J by 1 base, with 12 bases between the two germline ends. CDR3 length: 16 amino acids. Looked up from germline, CDR1 is DFQATT and CDR2 is SNEGSKA (reference sequence). CDR3 amino acids: CSARDPRVWNTGELFF. DNA of the CDR3: TGCAGTGCTAGAGATCCCAGGGTTTGGAACACCGGGGAGCTGTTTTTT.

The chain couples TRBV20-1 to TRBJ1-2; maybe TRBD1 (5 bases). Trimming left V 6 bases short and J 0 bases short, with 17 bases between. Germline V gives CDR1 DFQATT, CDR2 SNEGSKA (reference sequence). The CDR3 totals 15 residues. The DNA of the CDR3 is TGCAGTGCCTCCGGTGAGGGGACGGCTAACTATGGCTACACCTTC. Protein: CSASGEGTANYGYTF.

This sequence joins TRBV10-3 and TRBJ1-1; D perhaps matches TRBD1 (5 bases). The CDR3 has 11 residues. Germline V gene data show CDR1 as ENHRY and CDR2 as SYGVKD. With 8 bases removed from V and 5 bases from J, the gap between germline ends came to 9 bases. The CDR3 protein is CAIRKGTEAFF. CDR3 nucleotides: TGTGCCATCCGGAAGGGGACTGAAGCTTTCTTT.

The chain is built from TRBV30 and TRBJ1-5, with a possible D match to TRBD1 (5 bases). The CDR3 is 14 residues long. With 4 bases removed from V and 4 bases from J, the gap between germline ends came to 14 bases. Germline V lookup: CDR1 GTSNPN, CDR2 SVGIG (reference sequence). The CDR3 DNA follows: TGTGCCTGGAATCCGGGACGAAGAAATCAGCCCCAGCATTTT. Protein product: CAWNPGRRNQPQHF.

The V and J genes are TRBV21-1 and TRBJ1-2. TRBV21-1 is noted as a pseudogene. The CDR3 is 13 amino acids. The CDR3 region is CARQGRREYGYTF. The CDR3 region has the DNA TGTGCCAGACAGGGACGGAGGGAGTATGGCTACACCTTC.

The gene calls are TRBV6-2 or TRBV6-3 and TRBJ2-1; 13 bases fit TRBD2. Trimming removed 5 bases from V and 9 bases from J; junction bases left unmatched: 7. Germline V gene data show CDR1 as MNHEY and CDR2 as SVGEGT. This CDR3 comprises 15 residues. The CDR3 sequence is CASSPGTSGMGEQFF. The CDR3, as DNA: TGTGCCAGCAGTCCCGGGACTAGCGGGATGGGTGAGCAGTTCTTC.

This clonotype occurred a few times. The rearrangement uses TRBV5-4 and TRBJ1-1; D is uncertain. Trimming shortened V by 4 bases and J by 1 base, and 8 bases separated the two germline ends. Germline V gene data show CDR1 as SGHNT and CDR2 as YYREEE (reference sequence). There are 13 residues in the CDR3. The CDR3 sequence is CASSQGPNTEAFF. DNA of the CDR3: TGTGCCAGCAGCCAAGGGCCGAACACTGAAGCTTTCTTT.

The genes are TRBV25-1 and TRBJ2-7, with 7 bases fitting TRBD1. Germline V lookup: CDR1 MGHDK, CDR2 SYGVNS. CDR3 length equals 11 residues. Trimming cost V 7 bases and J 7 bases; bases outside gene matches: 4. The CDR3 nucleotides read TGTGCCAGCATGACAGGGATGGAGCAGTACTTC. It encodes CASMTGMEQYF.